Reported below is one T cell receptor beta chain. Its antigen is not identified. These data come from a study of Graves' ophthalmopathy and Graves' hyperthyroidism. On the study more broadly: No treatment had been given when peripheral blood was collected at initial diagnosis. The study, taken as a whole, reports: Most thyroid-expanded clonotypes exceeding 0.001 frequency were also found in blood. A model built from 13 signatures distinguished ophthalmopathy from stable hyperthyroidism with roughly 90% sensitivity and 70% to 84% specificity.

The study amplified TCR beta CDR3 regions using RNA transcripts. The library came from an HTBI-primed first-round RT-PCR and a second-round multiplex PCR. TCRdb passed the multiplex PCR reads through MiXCR, listing each CDR3 protein once. The table records about 740,000 distinct CDR3 sequences, roughly two fifths of them present only once. Germline assignment: CDR1 SNHLY and CDR2 FYNNEI. V was pared by 3 bases and J by 5 bases, with 13 bases between. The CDR3 is 14 amino acids. In donors with ophthalmopathy, activity was moderate-to-severe, with CAS ≥3, NOSPECS ≥4 and duration under 3 months. The chain links TRBV2 to TRBJ1-1, with a possible D match to TRBD1 (6 bases). Sequenced material: peripheral blood. The clonotype originates from an adult man with Graves' ophthalmopathy. The CDR3 is CASSDPGGRTEAFF. CDR3 nucleotide sequence: TGTGCCAGCAGTGACCCGGGGGGGCGAACTGAAGCTTTCTTT. Using reference TRBV2 and TRBJ1-1 for the parts outside the CDR3, the full variable domain is EPEVTQTPSHQVTQMGQEVILRCVPISNHLYFYWYRQILGQKVEFLVSFYNNEISEKSEIFDDQFSVERPDGSNFTLKIRSTKLEDSAMYFCASSDPGGRTEAFFGQGTRLTVV.